Listed here is a single TCR beta chain. These data come from a study of blood T cell repertoires in COVID-19. At the level of the study: Donors in the United States, Italy and Spain gave samples during acute or convalescent COVID-19. T cells, B-cell-depleted T cells, or PBMCs provided the cDNA or gDNA that served as material.

Between the trimmed V and J ends, which lost 0 bases and 3 bases, there was a span of 9 bases. Germline CDR1 and CDR2: SGDLS and YYNGEE. This CDR3 has 14 residues. Original processing notes: Reference gene primers were amplified, and this amplification served to estimate nucleated cell counts. The protocol was immunoSEQ multiplex PCR, while the TCRdb copy is restricted to in-frame clones and leaves out a portion. That table gives V, J and clone size, and the DNA gave D and trimming. The sample has more than 140,000 clones, over 75% seen once. Sequencing input: peripheral blood. The chain employs TRBV9 and TRBJ1-2; perhaps TRBD1 as D (6 bases). This clonotype was sampled from a human donor in a cohort sampled during active COVID-19. CDR3 sequence (DNA): TGTGCCAGCAGCGTAGACTCAGGGGACTATGGCTACACCTTC. Its translation is CASSVDSGDYGYTF.